Listed below are T cell receptor beta chains from one sample, sequenced in a study of blood T cell repertoires in COVID-19. Sequencing used immunoSEQ multiplex PCR; TCRdb keeps in-frame clones, though not all of them. The profile shows 300,000 to 450,000 clones, 88% of them singletons. Sequenced: PBMCs or T cells enriched from blood (not recorded which). These receptors all stem from a woman aged 18-30 years who had recovered from COVID-19. CDR3s include the opening cysteine and the closing phenylalanine or tryptophan. The D gene is left open where the match is weak. Size is omitted from some rows. Given values are once, few, many or a class for expanded clones.

CDR3 protein,CDR3 DNA,clone size,D gene,J gene,V gene
CASSIRGTYNEQFF,TGCGCCAGCAGCATAAGGGGCACCTACAATGAGCAGTTCTTC,NA,NA,TRBJ2-1,TRBV5-1
CASSLLATGGQPQHF,TGTGCCAGCAGTCTACTAGCGACAGGGGGCCAGCCCCAGCATTTT,NA,TRBD1,TRBJ1-5,TRBV6-5
CASTLPGLKGSEAFF,TGTGCCAGCACCCTTCCGGGACTTAAGGGCTCTGAAGCTTTCTTT,NA,NA,TRBJ1-1,TRBV28
CAISEQVHYGYTF,TGTGCCATCAGTGAGCAGGTCCACTATGGCTACACCTTC,NA,NA,TRBJ1-2,TRBV10-3
CSAQDSTNYGYTF,TGCAGCGCTCAGGACTCTACTAACTATGGCTACACCTTC,NA,NA,TRBJ1-2,TRBV29-1
CASSLGTGHYGYTF,TGTGCCAGCAGCTTAGGGACAGGGCACTATGGCTACACCTTC,NA,TRBD1,TRBJ1-2,TRBV13
CASSFGRISDTQYF,TGCGCCAGCAGCTTCGGGAGGATCTCAGATACGCAGTATTTT,NA,TRBD2,TRBJ2-3,TRBV5-1
CASRQGVGGYTF,TGTGCCAGCAGGCAGGGGGTCGGCGGCTACACCTTC,NA,TRBD1,TRBJ1-2,TRBV27
CASTGGSNEKLFF,TGTGCCAGCACGGGGGGAAGTAATGAAAAACTGTTTTTT,few,NA,TRBJ1-4,TRBV2
CASSRTGTENEKLFF,TGTGCCAGCAGTAGAACCGGGACAGAGAATGAAAAACTGTTTTTT,NA,TRBD1,TRBJ1-4,TRBV6-5
CASSQSSGDYNEQFF,TGTGCCAGCAGCCAATCTAGCGGGGACTACAATGAGCAGTTCTTC,NA,TRBD2,TRBJ2-1,TRBV3-1/TRBV3-2
CASSVDGDTEAFF,TGTGCCAGCAGCGTAGACGGGGACACTGAAGCTTTCTTT,NA,NA,TRBJ1-1,TRBV9
CASRLAGRGPPGLFF,TGTGCAAGTCGCTTAGCTGGCAGGGGCCCCCCAGGGCTGTTTTTT,NA,NA,TRBJ1-4,TRBV12-2
CASHLAGGAKKTEAFF,TGTGCCAGCCATTTAGCCGGGGGAGCTAAGAAGACTGAAGCTTTCTTT,NA,NA,TRBJ1-1,TRBV28
CARSLGRGNNSPLHF,TGTGCCAGAAGCTTGGGAAGGGGTAATAATTCACCCCTCCACTTT,NA,NA,TRBJ1-6,TRBV5-3
CASSLGDPQGAFF,TGCGCCAGCAGCTTGGGGGACCCCCAGGGGGCTTTCTTT,NA,NA,TRBJ1-1,TRBV5-1
CASSFDRGLQGWTEAFF,TGTGCCAGCAGCTTCGACCGGGGATTACAGGGGTGGACTGAAGCTTTCTTT,NA,TRBD1,TRBJ1-1,TRBV7-2
CASSFGTGSMLDTF,NA,few,NA,TRBJ1-2,TRBV5-4
CASSSAGVREQYF,TGTGCCAGCAGTTCCGCAGGGGTGAGGGAGCAGTACTTC,NA,NA,TRBJ2-7,TRBV11-2
CASSEPRGSSGNTIYF,TGTGCCAGTAGCGAGCCCAGGGGGTCCTCTGGAAACACCATATATTTT,once,TRBD1,TRBJ1-3,TRBV19
CASSLQEGTVTQYF,TGTGCCAGCAGCCTCCAGGAGGGGACGGTGACCCAGTACTTC,NA,NA,TRBJ2-5,TRBV7-9
CASSLAGGETQYF,TGTGCCAGCAGTTTAGCGGGGGGCGAGACCCAGTACTTC,NA,TRBD2,TRBJ2-5,TRBV28
CASSSPRGSGGYTF,TGTGCCAGCAGCTCCCCCCGTGGGTCGGGTGGCTACACCTTC,NA,NA,TRBJ1-2,TRBV11-2
CASSLIAGGLYNEQFF,TGTGCCAGCAGCTTAATTGCGGGGGGACTCTACAATGAGCAGTTCTTC,NA,TRBD2,TRBJ2-1,TRBV7-3
CAISESMTGGAYGYTF,TGTGCCATCAGTGAGTCGATGACAGGGGGCGCTTATGGCTACACCTTC,NA,TRBD1,TRBJ1-2,TRBV10-3
CAWSPGGASTDTQYF,TGTGCCTGGAGTCCCGGGGGGGCTAGCACAGATACGCAGTATTTT,NA,TRBD2,TRBJ2-3,TRBV30
CASTFLERTDGELFF,TGTGCCAGCACCTTTCTTGAGCGGACAGACGGGGAGCTGTTTTTT,once,NA,TRBJ2-2,TRBV2
CASSSGSGGKNEKFF,TGTGCCTCAAGTTCTGGTAGCGGGGGGAAGAACGAAAAGTTCTTC,NA,TRBD2,TRBJ2-1,TRBV19
CASSGGGAHEQFF,TGCGCCAGCAGTGGCGGGGGGGCCCATGAGCAGTTCTTC,NA,TRBD2,TRBJ2-1,TRBV10-2
CASTGTAYEQYF,TGTGCCAGTACAGGGACAGCCTACGAGCAGTACTTC,NA,TRBD1,TRBJ2-7,TRBV28
CASSELRAGGLGTEAFF,TGTGCCAGCAGTGAACTACGCGCAGGTGGTTTGGGCACTGAAGCTTTCTTT,NA,NA,TRBJ1-1,TRBV2